Included here is one T cell receptor (beta chain) sequence, with context. The antigen is unknown. V was clipped by 4 bases and J by 5 bases; unmatched bases: 8. The CDR3 length is 16 residues. The V gene's germline CDR1 is LGHNA and CDR2 YNFKEQ. Produced via immunoSEQ multiplex PCR; TCRdb's table is partial and in-frame only. The sample has some 130,000 clones, over 75% seen once. These data come from a study of T cell responses to AZD1222 COVID-19 vaccine. General study points: Sampled repertoires all dated from after the peak T cell response. Among the donors, most were white British and more were female, and clonal diversity was possibly underestimated.

The sequencing here drew on peripheral blood, taken on day 0 of AZD1222 vaccination. The receptor was derived from an adult in good health. The genes are TRBV4-2 and TRBJ2-1, with 10 bases matching TRBD2. The CDR3 bases are TGTGCCAGCAGCCCCTCCGGACTAGCGGAAAACAATGAGCAGTTCTTC. This gives the protein CASSPSGLAENNEQFF.